The clone carrying this TCR beta chain came up a few times. What it recognizes is unknown. These data come from a study of T cells in Graves' hyperthyroidism and ophthalmopathy. Findings of the study overall: Blood samples included most of the expanded thyroid clonotypes exceeding 0.001.

It was RNA transcripts that yielded the amplified TCR beta CDR3 regions. First-round RT-PCR of the TCR CDR3 relied on the HTBI primer set. TCRdb analysed the multiplex PCR reads with MiXCR anew, one entry per CDR3 protein. This sample has around 800,000 distinct CDR3 sequences, with roughly 40% found just once. Used for diagnoses were clinical symptoms, serum thyroxine and TRAb, thyroid ultrasound and orbital computed tomography. Trimming took off 5 bases at V and 9 bases at J, with 14 bases between the two ends. The CDR3 length is 12 residues. The specimen was blood. The genes are TRBV12-3 or TRBV12-4 and TRBJ2-7; tentatively, D is TRBD1 or TRBD2 (6 bases each). This TCR was recovered from a man between 18 and 35 years old with Graves' hyperthyroidism. The CDR3 reads CASSPGGTPQYF. The DNA of the CDR3 is TGTGCCAGCAGTCCTGGAGGGACACCGCAGTACTTC.